This T cell receptor (beta chain) stems from a study of blood T cells in healthy people across ages (dated by TCRdb to about 2015). Study-wide context: Template switching captured roughly one uniquely barcoded TCR beta cDNA molecule per two T cells in model experiments. Age-related changes in TCR beta repertoire diversity were measured in the study by deep sequencing normalized with unique cDNA molecular identifiers. The donors were divided into four age groups: young (average about 16 years), middle-aged (roughly 40), aged (about 62) and long-lived (roughly 82). The study analyzed two additional independent replicas of 1 million unique cDNA reads from the same blood draw for two donors, one aged 18 to 30 and one aged 80 or older.

The roughly 39 donors, aged roughly 6 to 95 years, were systemically healthy Caucasian individuals from Russia. Each donor gave 8 to 10 milliliters of peripheral blood, drawn into EDTA-treated Vacutainer tubes. Ficoll-Paque density-gradient centrifugation was used to isolate PBMCs, with at least 7 million obtained per sample. Total RNA, at least 6 micrograms per sample, was extracted from PBMCs with Trizol reagent. For every donor, an aliquot of PBMCs went through flow cytometry to measure the percentages of naive CD45RAhigh/CD27high T cells. Remarks on this clonotype: This receptor's antigen is unknown. It has no much larger one-base neighbor in the sample; base qualities were not kept.

Libraries were made using 5' RACE. The sequencing machine was an Illumina HiSeq 2500. A second PCR of about 7 to 12 cycles was performed with a sample-barcoded 5' primer and a J-beta primer mix. A unique molecular identifier was introduced onto each TCR beta cDNA molecule by a template-switch 5' adaptor carrying 12 random nucleotides. Each sample yielded at least 2.5 million CDR3-containing paired-end reads. First-strand cDNA was synthesized from all RNA with the Mint cDNA synthesis kit, primed by a TRBC-specific oligonucleotide. All cDNA was treated with uracil-DNA glycosylase and then went through a first 18-cycle PCR with the universal primers M1SS and BC2_uni_R. In the source study's methods: For normalization, 1 million high-quality reads, each with a distinct molecular identifier, were randomly selected from each sample. Instead of being binned into consensus sequences, reads that shared molecular identifiers were thrown out. CDR3 identification, clonotype clustering and error correction used MiTCR with a Q25 quality threshold and the strictest error-elimination algorithm. A nonparametric unseen species model with Euler transformation was used to estimate a lower bound on total TCR beta diversity. The public reads were run again by TCRdb, first through fastp at Q25 and then through MiXCR, and only productive beta chains were kept. When rows share a CDR3 protein, they turn into one entry using the most common DNA and genes. These V and J calls derive from TCRdb rather than the authors' analysis. This sample lists roughly 800,000 distinct CDR3 sequences; 20% to 25% were detected once. Of the sample, 3% to 4.5% falls within the top ten clones.

General findings and caveats noted by the study authors: As age increased, observed TCR beta diversity per million T cells dropped in a roughly linear way, and a significant reduction was already evident by age roughly 40. The percentage of naive T cells measured by flow cytometry correlated strongly with observed TCR beta diversity. Compared with the aged group, the long-lived group had more naive CD4+ T cells, fewer expanded clones and increased TCR diversity, a pattern suggesting age selection. Estimates of total diversity based on one million sequenced T cells were considered lower bounds and underestimates. Since profiling was done on bulk unsorted PBMCs, naive and antigen-experienced compartments could not be conclusively compared. The CMV infection status of donors was not known, potentially confounding age-related changes in expanded clonotypes.

The CDR3 measures 16 amino acids from cysteine to phenylalanine. The entry retains the CDR3 DNA only, 48 bases that are in frame from base 1. V loses 1 base at its end and J loses 2 bases; junction bases beyond the gene matches: 1. The germline V gene sets CDR1 to MGHRA and CDR2 to YSYEKL. These data are also associated with another study on T cells of mothers and their children. That second report states: Nine systemically healthy Caucasian individuals served as donors, namely three mothers together with their six children. cDNA synthesis used all of the extracted RNA, with 1.5 ug of RNA in each 15 ul reaction. In the second PCR, the M1S primer introduced both the sample barcodes and 2-4 random nucleotides. More than 8 million TCR beta CDR3 reads were obtained from each mother, and about 3 million reads were obtained from each child. Thymic selection shapes the output of TCR recombination in a similar way in related and unrelated pairs, and inherited differences have a minor effect. Normalized repertoire overlap in related mother-child pairs was always slightly higher than in unrelated mother-child pairs, but the difference was never significant. Persistent microchimeric T cell clones were not detected, at a sensitivity of around 100 clones per million clonotypes. In the study, deep NGS was used to compare the TCR beta repertoires of mothers and children, and features distinguishing related mother-child pairs from unrelated individuals were sought. On average, the children were roughly 11 +/- 4 years old, while the mothers were about 38 +/- 4 years old. After adapter ligation with NEBNext reagents, the libraries were sequenced on Illumina HiSeq 2000 with 100+100 nt paired-end reads. To prevent cross-contamination, the mother and child libraries were prepared one month apart and sequenced in separate runs. Between roughly 500,000 and 2,100,000 distinct TCR beta clonotypes were identified per donor. Naive TCR beta clonotypes were estimated from low-frequency clonotypes matched to each donor's FACS-determined naive share, without sorting.

The receptor was isolated from a boy aged 5-17 years in good health. Here the chain combines TRBV4-1 and TRBJ2-7, with 14 bases in between that match TRBD2. The material sequenced was blood. The nucleotide sequence reads as follows: TGCGCCAGCAGCCAAGCGACTAGCGGGAGGGCCTACGAGCAGTACTTC. It is translated as CASSQATSGRAYEQYF.